These 9 T cell receptor beta chains share one sample of origin, sequenced in a study of T cells in Graves' hyperthyroidism and ophthalmopathy. Using RNA transcripts as the source, TCR beta CDR3 regions were amplified. When the TCR CDR3 underwent first-round RT-PCR, the HTBI primer set was used. One entry per CDR3 protein results from TCRdb running MiXCR on the multiplex PCR reads. The sample records over 400,000 distinct CDR3 sequences, over 12% being singletons. Material for sequencing was blood. These receptors all come from a man between 18 and 29 years old with Graves' ophthalmopathy.

V is TRBV27 and J is TRBJ2-3, with TRBD1 matching over 7 bases. This CDR3 comprises 13 residues. Germline lookup yields CDR1 MNHEY and CDR2 SMNVEV (reference sequence). V lost 11 bases and J lost 2; bases outside the gene matches: 7. The CDR3 loop reads CAAKDRSTDTQYF. The CDR3 bases are TGTGCCGCGAAGGACAGGTCCACAGATACGCAGTATTTT.

The sample holds a few counts of this clonotype. The rearrangement links TRBV5-1 to TRBJ2-5; the D gene is possibly TRBD2 (6 bases). The CDR3 consists of 14 residues. Germline V CDR1 and CDR2: SGHRS, YFSETQ. V was trimmed by 3 bases and J by 3 bases, leaving 12 bases between them. CDR3 amino acids: CASSWAPGEETQYF. Here the CDR3 DNA reads TGCGCCAGCAGCTGGGCGCCGGGGGAAGAGACCCAGTACTTC. The full variable domain, in which reference TRBV5-1 and TRBJ2-5 provide the parts outside the CDR3, is KAGVTQTPRYLIKTRGQQVTLSCSPISGHRSVSWYQQTPGQGLQFLFEYFSETQRNKGNFPGRFSGRQFSNSRSEMNVSTLELGDSALYLCASSWAPGEETQYFGPGTRLLVL.

In its sample, this clonotype was seen many times. The CDR3 DNA follows: TGTGCCAGCAGCCTAATAGCCGACAGCAATGAGCAGTTCTTC. Its translation: CASSLIADSNEQFF. V gene TRBV11-2 combines with J gene TRBJ2-1; perhaps TRBD1 as D (5 bases). Per the germline V gene, CDR1 is SGHAT and CDR2 is FQNNGV. Trimming removed 5 bases from V and 6 bases from J, with 14 bases in between. The CDR3 spans 14 residues.

Points on this clonotype: This clone may be a read error of a much larger clone one base away. The V call is TRBV6-2 or TRBV6-3, the J call TRBJ2-5; TRBD2 is a possible D gene (5 bases). There are 14 residues in the CDR3. Per the germline V gene, CDR1 is MNHEY and CDR2 is SVGEGT. Between the trimmed V and J ends, which lost 5 bases and 6 bases, there was a span of 16 bases. This CDR3 is CASSDEARRKTQYF. In nucleotides, the CDR3 is TGTGCCAGCAGTGACGAGGCTAGGAGGAAGACCCAGTACTTC.

This clonotype was found many times. The genes are TRBV7-9 and TRBJ2-3; D is unresolved. From germline, CDR1 is SEHNR and CDR2 FQNEAQ (reference sequence). This CDR3 has 15 residues. V was cut by 2 bases and J by 0 bases, with 9 bases left in between. The CDR3 loop is CASSLQDTSTDTQYF. In nucleotides, the CDR3 is TGTGCCAGCAGCTTACAGGATACTAGCACAGATACGCAGTATTTT. The whole variable domain, remainder taken from reference TRBV7-9 and TRBJ2-3, is DTGVSQNPRHKITKRGQNVTFRCDPISEHNRLYWYRQTLGQGPEFLTYFQNEAQLEKSRLLSDRFSAERPKGSFSTLEIQRTEQGDSAMYLCASSLQDTSTDTQYFGPGTRLTVL.

This clonotype has a count of ten or more. The chain recombines TRBV18 with TRBJ1-5, with D possibly matching TRBD1 (5 bases). Trimming left V 3 bases short and J 2 bases short, with 5 bases between. The germline V gene has CDR1 KGHSH and CDR2 LQKENI. The CDR3 contains 13 residues. The CDR3 bases are TGTGCCAGCTCACCGACAGGCAATCAGCCCCAGCATTTT. Translated: CASSPTGNQPQHF. Full variable domain (rest looked up from reference TRBV18 and TRBJ1-5): NAGVMQNPRHLVRRRGQEARLRCSPMKGHSHVYWYRQLPEEGLKFMVYLQKENIIDESGMPKERFSAEFPKEGPSILRIQQVVRGDSAAYFCASSPTGNQPQHFGDGTRLSIL.

This clonotype was counted only a few times. This chain links TRBV7-9 with TRBJ1-6; 7 bases line up with TRBD1. Germline-derived CDR1 and CDR2 are SEHNR and FQNEAQ (reference sequence). The ends lost 5 bases at V and 14 bases at J; junction bases unmatched: 18. The length of the CDR3 is 16 residues. The CDR3 DNA follows: TGTGCCAGCAGCCCGGACGGGACAGCGGGACTGAGAGCCCTCCACTTT. Amino acids: CASSPDGTAGLRALHF.

At least ten counts were recorded for this clonotype. CDR3: CASSPRRETEQYF. CDR3 nucleotides: TGTGCCAGCTCACCACGGCGGGAAACCGAGCAGTACTTC. The rearrangement uses TRBV18 and TRBJ2-7, with D perhaps TRBD2 (6 bases). CDR1 and CDR2 (germline): KGHSH, LQKENI. This CDR3 is 13 amino acids long. Trimming left V 1 base short and J 6 bases short, with 10 bases between.

This clonotype occurred many times. CDR3 coding DNA: TGCGCCAGGCGACAGGGGCCGGAGACCCAGTACTTC. It codes for CARRQGPETQYF. V gene TRBV10-1 combines with J gene TRBJ2-5; 8 nucleotides align to TRBD1. CDR1 and CDR2 (germline): WNHNN, SYGVQD (reference sequence). The CDR3 totals 12 residues. The V segment lost 9 bases and the J segment 5 bases; nucleotides outside the gene matches: 5.